These 14 T cell receptor beta chains share one sample of origin, sequenced in a study of T cell changes during pregnancy in multiple sclerosis. The assay was immunoSEQ multiplex PCR, and TCRdb's table has in-frame clones only and misses some. The repertoire holds approximately 84,000 clones, with 94% as singletons. The sample consisted of peripheral blood, taken in the third trimester of pregnancy. The source of these receptors is a female donor with multiple sclerosis, enrolled in a pregnancy study.

This chain connects TRBV5-1 to TRBJ1-3, with 7 bases identical to TRBD1. The CDR3 sequence is 15 residues long. In germline, CDR1 is SGHRS, CDR2 YFSETQ. V gave up 3 bases and J gave up 4 bases; unmatched junction bases: 7. The CDR3 protein is CASSSMPTGGNTIYF. The CDR3 DNA is TGCGCCAGCAGCTCCATGCCGACAGGGGGAAACACCATATATTTT.

The chain links TRBV6-5 to TRBJ2-1, with TRBD1 as a possible D gene (5 bases). V lost 6 bases, J lost 9 bases, and 21 bases lay in between. This CDR3 comprises 15 residues. CDR1 MNHEY and CDR2 SVGAGI come from the germline V gene. The CDR3 reads CASSRRAPIPSEQFF. Here the CDR3 DNA reads TGTGCCAGCAGCCGCAGGGCTCCCATCCCCAGTGAGCAGTTCTTC.

The rearrangement links TRBV5-1 to TRBJ1-1; a possible D gene is TRBD1 (5 bases). CDR3 length equals 14 residues. V lost 5 bases, J lost 4 bases, and 15 bases lay in between. CDR1 and CDR2 (germline): SGHRS, YFSETQ. The CDR3 loop is CASSDTGGGTEAFF. CDR3 bases: TGCGCCAGCAGTGATACGGGGGGAGGCACTGAAGCTTTCTTT.

The J gene is TRBJ1-5, the V gene TRBV6-5; D gene ambiguous. This CDR3 region has 12 residues. Germline V lookup: CDR1 MNHEY, CDR2 SVGAGI. Trimming removed 5 bases at V and 5 bases at J, with 7 bases between. CDR3 sequence (DNA): TGTGCCAGCAGTCAACCAGATCAGCCCCAGCATTTT. This encodes CASSQPDQPQHF.

V and J are TRBV29-1 and TRBJ2-1, with 14 bases that match TRBD2. Trimming at V came to 5 bases and at J to 0 bases, leaving 9 bases not matched to a gene. There are 18 residues in the CDR3. Germline assignment: CDR1 SQVTM and CDR2 ANQGSEA. The CDR3 loop is CSVLGTSGGQVSYNEQFF. The CDR3 bases are TGCAGCGTTTTAGGGACTAGCGGGGGCCAAGTCTCCTACAATGAGCAGTTCTTC.

The chain uses TRBV6-1 and TRBJ2-7, with D perhaps matching TRBD2 (6 bases). CDR1 and CDR2 from the germline V gene are MNHNS and SASEGT. The CDR3 sequence is 13 residues long. V was trimmed by 6 bases and J by 2 bases, leaving 11 bases between them. The CDR3 nucleotides read TGTGCCAGCAGGGCGGGGTCCACCTACGAGCAGTACTTC. It encodes CASRAGSTYEQYF.

The CDR3 loop is CASSSGLPAYNEQFF. As DNA, the CDR3 is TGTGCCAGCAGCTCAGGACTTCCCGCCTACAATGAGCAGTTCTTC. The V and J genes are TRBV5-8 and TRBJ2-1, with a possible D match to TRBD2 (5 bases). Germline CDR1 SGHTS, CDR2 YDEGEE. Between the trimmed V and J ends, which lost 3 bases and 2 bases, there was a span of 12 bases. The CDR3 extends over 15 amino acids. Full variable domain (outside the CDR3, taken from reference TRBV5-8 and TRBJ2-1): EAGVTQSPTHLIKTRGQQATLRCSPISGHTSVYWYQQALGLGLQFLLWYDEGEERNRGNFPPRFSGRQFPNYSSELNVNALELEDSALYLCASSSGLPAYNEQFFGPGTRLTVL.

This rearrangement joins TRBV9 to TRBJ2-1; 16 bases line up with TRBD2. The J segment lost 9 bases and the V segment lost 0 bases, leaving 6 bases of the junction unmatched. The CDR3 has 17 residues. Germline loops: CDR1 SGDLS, CDR2 YYNGEE. This CDR3 is CASSVVGLAGGPGEQFF. DNA of the CDR3: TGTGCCAGCAGCGTAGTGGGACTAGCGGGGGGGCCAGGTGAGCAGTTCTTC.

The chain is built from TRBV10-1 and TRBJ1-1; D not certain. The germline V and J ends were trimmed by 9 bases and 2 bases, with 19 bases remaining between them. Germline CDR1 reads WNHNN; CDR2 reads SYGVQD (reference sequence). This CDR3 contains 15 residues. CDR3 sequence reads: CASFISVSDNTEAFF. The CDR3 DNA reads TGCGCCAGTTTTATTTCAGTGTCAGATAACACTGAAGCTTTCTTT.

The chain employs TRBV5-5 and TRBJ1-5; a weak D match, TRBD1 (5 bases). V was clipped by 1 base and J by 4 bases, with 9 bases between them. Germline CDR1 and CDR2: SGHKS and YYEKEE (reference sequence). CDR3 length: 14 residues. This chain's CDR3 is CASSLQGLNQPQHF. The CDR3 DNA follows: TGTGCCAGCAGCTTGCAGGGTTTGAATCAGCCCCAGCATTTT.

This chain links TRBV5-6 with TRBJ2-7; a weak D match, TRBD2 (5 bases). The V and J ends lost 1 base and 2 bases respectively, with 10 bases between them. Per germline, CDR1 SGHDT and CDR2 YYEEEE. There are 14 residues in the CDR3. CDR3 in amino acids: CASSLSSGTYEQYF. The DNA of the CDR3 is TGTGCCAGCAGCTTGTCAAGCGGAACCTACGAGCAGTACTTC.

This clone was seen more than once but under ten times. V is TRBV6-5 and J is TRBJ1-1; TRBD1 is a possible D gene (5 bases). The V end lost 3 bases, the J end lost 4 bases, and 12 bases lay between the germline ends. This CDR3 is 14 amino acids long. Germline V gene sequence: CDR1 MNHEY, CDR2 SVGAGI. The CDR3 loop reads CASSYSQGGTEAFF. CDR3 DNA sequence: TGTGCCAGCAGTTATAGTCAGGGCGGCACTGAAGCTTTCTTT.

This clone was found a few times. This chain links TRBV27 with TRBJ1-1; D gene uncertain. Trimming left V 0 bases short and J 1 base short, with 9 bases between. Per the germline V gene, CDR1 is MNHEY and CDR2 is SMNVEV (reference sequence). This CDR3 has 15 residues. Here the CDR3 reads CASSLSSRRNTEAFF. CDR3 coding DNA: TGTGCCAGCAGTTTATCGAGTCGGAGGAACACTGAAGCTTTCTTT.

The rearrangement uses TRBV9 and TRBJ2-2, with 10 bases matching TRBD1. Germline V gives CDR1 SGDLS, CDR2 YYNGEE. Losses at the gene ends were 7 bases for V and 3 bases for J; bases not matched to a gene: 6. The length of the CDR3 is 15 residues. CDR3 nucleotides: TGTGCCAGCGGGCGACAGGGGGCGGACACCGGGGAGCTGTTTTTT. Its translation is CASGRQGADTGELFF.